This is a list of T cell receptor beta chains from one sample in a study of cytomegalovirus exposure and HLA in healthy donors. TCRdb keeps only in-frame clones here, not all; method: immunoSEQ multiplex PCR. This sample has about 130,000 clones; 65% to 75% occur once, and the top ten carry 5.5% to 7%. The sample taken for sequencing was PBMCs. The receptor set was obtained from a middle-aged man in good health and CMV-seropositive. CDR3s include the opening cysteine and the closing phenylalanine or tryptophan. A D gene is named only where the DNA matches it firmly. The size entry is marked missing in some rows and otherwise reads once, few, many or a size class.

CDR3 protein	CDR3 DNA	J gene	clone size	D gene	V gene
CASSLLRGRGETQYF	TGTGCCAGCAGTTTACTGAGGGGGCGCGGGGAGACCCAGTACTTC	TRBJ2-5	-	TRBD1	TRBV28
CASSQPGQRNTEAFF	TGCGCCAGCAGCCAACCGGGACAGAGGAACACTGAAGCTTTCTTT	TRBJ1-1	few	TRBD1	TRBV4-1
CSNREGGYTF	TGCAGTAACAGGGAGGGAGGCTACACCTTC	TRBJ1-2	-	-	TRBV20-1
CASSPDTINVLTF	TGCGCCAGCAGCCCAGACACCATCAACGTCCTGACTTTC	TRBJ2-6	-	-	TRBV5-1
CASSFGGGTDTQYF	TGTGCCAGCAGCTTTGGGGGGGGCACAGATACGCAGTATTTT	TRBJ2-3	-	TRBD2	TRBV7-2
CASSLALGLSYGYTF	TGTGCCAGCAGCTTAGCGCTGGGACTTTCCTATGGCTACACCTTC	TRBJ1-2	-	-	TRBV7-2
CASSGRGGWESTDTQYF	TGTGCCAGCTCAGGACGGGGGGGCTGGGAAAGCACAGATACGCAGTATTTT	TRBJ2-3	-	TRBD2	TRBV18
CASNAGTSFYEQYF	TGTGCCAGTAACGCCGGGACAAGTTTTTACGAGCAGTACTTC	TRBJ2-7	-	-	TRBV19
CASSPLTGVETEAFF	TGTGCCAGCAGTCCATTGACAGGGGTTGAAACTGAAGCTTTCTTT	TRBJ1-1	few	TRBD1	TRBV27
CASSFGIGQSNNEQFF	TGTGCCAGCAGCTTTGGGATAGGACAGTCCAACAATGAGCAGTTCTTC	TRBJ2-1	-	-	TRBV5-5
CASSSSEGNTQYF	TGTGCCAGCAGCTCCTCGGAGGGGAATACGCAGTATTTT	TRBJ2-3	-	-	TRBV11-3
CASSWAFRGTTDTQYF	TGTGCCAGCAGTTGGGCCTTCAGGGGAACCACAGATACGCAGTATTTT	TRBJ2-3	once	-	TRBV6-5
CASSLKAGTGLNTEAFF	TGCGCCAGCAGCTTGAAAGCCGGGACAGGGCTGAACACTGAAGCTTTCTTT	TRBJ1-1	few	TRBD1	TRBV5-1
CASSRLRDSPLHF	TGTGCCAGCAGCCGCTTGCGCGATTCACCCCTCCACTTT	TRBJ1-6	-	-	TRBV6-5
CASSFGQGRTEAFF	TGTGCCAGTAGTTTCGGACAGGGGAGGACTGAAGCTTTCTTT	TRBJ1-1	few	TRBD1	TRBV19
CASSLMGGNEKLFF	TGTGCCAGCAGCTTAATGGGGGGGAATGAAAAACTGTTTTTT	TRBJ1-4	-	-	TRBV7-2
CASSLGWGQGAIPDTQYF	TGTGCCAGCAGCTTAGGTTGGGGACAGGGGGCGATTCCAGATACGCAGTATTTT	TRBJ2-3	-	TRBD1	TRBV11-2
CASSQGQGLFRSEQYF	TGTGCCAGCAGTCAGGGCCAGGGGTTATTTAGGAGCGAGCAGTACTTC	TRBJ2-7	few	-	TRBV27
CASGLVHNNYNEQFF	TGTGCTAGTGGTTTGGTACACAACAACTACAATGAGCAGTTCTTC	TRBJ2-1	-	-	TRBV12-5
CASSKDRAGGNTIYF	TGTGCCAGCAGCAAGGACAGGGCAGGTGGAAACACCATATATTTT	TRBJ1-3	-	TRBD1	TRBV5-6
CASSPWTGNEAFF	TGCGCCAGCAGCCCCTGGACAGGCAATGAAGCTTTCTTT	TRBJ1-1	few	TRBD1	TRBV5-1
CASSTQSADTFPPYEQYF	TGTGCCAGTAGTACCCAATCCGCGGACACTTTTCCCCCCTACGAGCAGTACTTC	TRBJ2-7	few	-	TRBV19
CASSELTGTEETQYF	TGTGCCAGCAGCGAACTGACAGGTACCGAAGAGACCCAGTACTTC	TRBJ2-5	-	-	TRBV28
CASTHRGTAEAFF	TGCGCCAGCACCCACAGGGGGACGGCTGAAGCTTTCTTT	TRBJ1-1	-	TRBD1	TRBV5-1
CASSWTGANQPQHF	TGTGCCAGCTCCTGGACAGGGGCCAATCAGCCCCAGCATTTT	TRBJ1-5	few	TRBD1	TRBV18
CASSLPGTGNNSPLHF	TGTGCCAGCAGCTTACCTGGGACAGGGAACAATTCACCCCTCCACTTT	TRBJ1-6	-	TRBD1	TRBV11-2
CASSNYAGAQYF	TGTGCCAGCAGCAATTATGCAGGGGCGCAGTATTTT	TRBJ2-3	few	-	TRBV11-2
CASSFRTSGGARDTQYF	TGTGCCAGCAGTTTTAGGACTAGCGGGGGGGCCCGAGATACGCAGTATTTT	TRBJ2-3	-	TRBD2	TRBV27
CASSGPTLGGNIQYF	TGTGCGTCTAGCGGGCCCACTCTAGGGGGAAACATTCAGTACTTC	TRBJ2-4	-	TRBD2	TRBV19
CASRRGGPYEQYF	TGTGCCAGCAGACGAGGGGGACCCTACGAGCAGTACTTC	TRBJ2-7	few	-	TRBV27
CASSLGGWGREGRYEQYF	TGTGCCAGCAGTTTAGGGGGGTGGGGGCGGGAGGGCCGCTACGAGCAGTACTTC	TRBJ2-7	few	TRBD2	TRBV28
CASSLVGQANTEAFF	TGTGCCAGCAGCTTGGTCGGACAGGCGAACACTGAAGCTTTCTTT	TRBJ1-1	few	TRBD1	TRBV5-4
CASSLWQGSTGELFF	TGCGCCAGCAGCTTGTGGCAGGGTAGCACCGGGGAGCTGTTTTTT	TRBJ2-2	-	-	TRBV5-1
CASSVEGQGYGYTF	TGTGCCAGCAGCGTAGAGGGACAGGGGTATGGCTACACCTTC	TRBJ1-2	-	TRBD1	TRBV9
CAISSGPAGMADEQYF	TGTGCCATCAGCTCCGGCCCCGCCGGGATGGCTGACGAGCAGTACTTC	TRBJ2-7	-	-	TRBV10-3
CASSEPVGADTQYF	TGTGCCAGCAGTGAACCCGTCGGGGCAGATACGCAGTATTTT	TRBJ2-3	-	-	TRBV27
CASSSFGSSSYEQYF	TGCGCCAGCAGTTCCTTCGGGTCTAGCTCCTACGAGCAGTACTTC	TRBJ2-7	-	-	TRBV5-1
CASGLVRGAGDEQFF	TGTGCTAGTGGTTTGGTACGGGGTGCGGGGGATGAGCAGTTCTTC	TRBJ2-1	once	TRBD2	TRBV12-5
CARSLYGQGSYNEQFF	TGTGCCAGAAGCTTGTATGGACAGGGGTCCTACAATGAGCAGTTCTTC	TRBJ2-1	-	TRBD1	TRBV5-3
CASSSVQGEYEQYF	TGTGCCAGCAGCTCCGTACAGGGGGAATACGAGCAGTACTTC	TRBJ2-7	-	TRBD1	TRBV5-4
CASSLGLAGGSNTGELFF	TGTGCCAGCAGTTTAGGGCTAGCGGGGGGTTCGAACACCGGGGAGCTGTTTTTT	TRBJ2-2	-	TRBD2	TRBV27